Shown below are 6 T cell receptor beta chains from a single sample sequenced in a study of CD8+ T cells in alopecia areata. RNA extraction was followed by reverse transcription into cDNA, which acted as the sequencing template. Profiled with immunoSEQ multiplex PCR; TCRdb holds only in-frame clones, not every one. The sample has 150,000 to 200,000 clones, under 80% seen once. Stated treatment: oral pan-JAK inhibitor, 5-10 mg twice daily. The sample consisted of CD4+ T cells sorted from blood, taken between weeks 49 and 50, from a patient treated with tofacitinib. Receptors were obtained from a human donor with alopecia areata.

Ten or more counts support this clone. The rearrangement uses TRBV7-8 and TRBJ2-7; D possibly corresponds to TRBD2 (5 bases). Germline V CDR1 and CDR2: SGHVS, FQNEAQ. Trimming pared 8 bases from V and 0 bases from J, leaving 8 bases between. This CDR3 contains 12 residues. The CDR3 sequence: CASRGYSYEQYF. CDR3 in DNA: TGTGCCAGCCGCGGGTACTCCTACGAGCAGTACTTC.

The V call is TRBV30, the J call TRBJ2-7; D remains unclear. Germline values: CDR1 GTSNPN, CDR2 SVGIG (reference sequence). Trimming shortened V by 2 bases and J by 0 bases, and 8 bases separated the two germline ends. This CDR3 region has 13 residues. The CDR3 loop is CAWSQLSSYEQYF. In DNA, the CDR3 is TGTGCCTGGAGTCAGTTAAGCTCCTACGAGCAGTACTTC.

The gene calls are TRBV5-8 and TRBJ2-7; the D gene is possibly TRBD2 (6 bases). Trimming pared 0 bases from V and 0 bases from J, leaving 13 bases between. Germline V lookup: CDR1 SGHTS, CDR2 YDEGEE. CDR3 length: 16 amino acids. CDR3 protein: CASSLAGGAVSYEQYF. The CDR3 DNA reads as TGTGCCAGCAGCTTGGCCGGGGGAGCAGTCTCCTACGAGCAGTACTTC.

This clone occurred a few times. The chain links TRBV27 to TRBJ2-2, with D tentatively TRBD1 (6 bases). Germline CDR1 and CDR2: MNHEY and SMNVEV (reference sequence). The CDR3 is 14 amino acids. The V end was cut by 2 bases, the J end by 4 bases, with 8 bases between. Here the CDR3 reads CASSLGQSTGELFF. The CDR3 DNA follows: TGTGCCAGCAGTTTAGGACAGAGCACCGGGGAGCTGTTTTTT.

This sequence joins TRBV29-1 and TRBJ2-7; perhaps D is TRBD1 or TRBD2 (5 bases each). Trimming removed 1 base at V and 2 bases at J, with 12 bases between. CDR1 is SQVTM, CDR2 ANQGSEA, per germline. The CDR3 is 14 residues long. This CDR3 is CSVEAGAGPYEQYF. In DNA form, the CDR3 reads TGCAGCGTTGAAGCTGGGGCGGGTCCCTACGAGCAGTACTTC.

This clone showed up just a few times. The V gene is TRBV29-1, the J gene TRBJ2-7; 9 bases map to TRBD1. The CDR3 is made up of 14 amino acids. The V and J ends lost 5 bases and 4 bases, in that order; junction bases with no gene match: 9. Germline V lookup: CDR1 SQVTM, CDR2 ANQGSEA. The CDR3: CSVRTGAKSYEQYF. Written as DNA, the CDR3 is TGCAGCGTTCGGACAGGGGCAAAGAGTTACGAGCAGTACTTC.